This paragraph reports one TCR beta chain. The target antigen is unknown. The source of the sample is a study of radiotherapy plus CTLA-4 blockade in lung cancer. Study overall: Objective response was observed in approximately 18% of patients, and disease control in 30% to 35%.

Findings and caveats of the study: An expansion of tumor-derived TCR clones occurred in blood after radiotherapy plus ipilimumab.

TCRdb's copy holds only in-frame clones and misses some; the assay was immunoSEQ multiplex PCR. The sample includes 95,000 to 150,000 clones, about 90% of them seen just once. This clonotype was obtained from a human donor with non-small cell lung cancer that progressed on radiotherapy plus ipilimumab. The sample here was peripheral blood, taken from a patient treated with radiotherapy plus ipilimumab.

For the CDR3, the DNA is TGCGCCAGCAGTGAGGGGCGGGAGCCGGCCCCCGGCAATGAGCAGTTCTTC. Translation: CASSEGREPAPGNEQFF. The chain is built from TRBV10-1 and TRBJ2-1, with 7 nucleotides matching TRBD2. Trimming removed 2 bases from V and 6 bases from J; junction bases left unmatched: 13. The CDR3 is made up of 17 amino acids. Looked up from germline, CDR1 is WNHNN and CDR2 is SYGVQD (reference sequence).